The clone carrying this TCR beta chain was seen once. CDR1 is SGHAT, CDR2 FQNNGV, per germline. CDR3 length: 12 amino acids. Trimming removed 4 bases from V and 2 bases from J, with 4 bases in between. The data are from a study of shared clonotypes between healthy human individuals. Libraries were prepared by immunoSEQ multiplex PCR; TCRdb keeps only in-frame clonotypes and omits some of them. Altogether 550,000 to 850,000 clones are present, around 70% being singletons, with the ten largest covering over 1.5%. The receptor comes from a young woman in good health. Sequencing used memory CD4+ T cells sorted from blood. Sample subset: CD45RA-negative fraction. This chain joins TRBV11-2 and TRBJ2-3; D is unclear. The CDR3 region is CASSSNTDTQYF. DNA for the CDR3: TGTGCCAGCAGCTCTAACACAGATACGCAGTATTTT.